There are many counts of the clone carrying this T cell receptor (beta chain). Its antigen is not known. The sample originates from a study of T cell repertoires in cytomegalovirus infection. Study-wide results and caveats: HLA-C-restricted CMV-specific TCR beta clonotypes were dominant in the ex vivo response.

TCRdb re-called the reads through MiXCR, storing one row per CDR3 protein. The repertoire holds about 220,000 distinct CDR3 sequences, around 35% seen once, with approximately 60% in the top ten. This CDR3 has 16 amino acids. Germline V CDR1 and CDR2: MDHEN, SYDVKM. V was shortened by 3 bases and J by 0 bases, with 15 bases between the two germline ends. The sequencing here drew on CD8+ T cells from cultured PBMCs, taken from culture after CMV antigen stimulation. The V and J genes are TRBV28 and TRBJ2-7; perhaps D is TRBD1 or TRBD2 (5 bases each). This clonotype originated in a human donor in good health (CMV status not recorded). Some clones in this sample may be carry-over from other donors' samples. CDR3 DNA: TGTGCCAGCAGTTTGGGGGTTCAGGCCCTCTCCTACGAGCAGTACTTC. Translating it yields CASSLGVQALSYEQYF. The whole variable domain, filled in from reference TRBV28 and TRBJ2-7, reads DVKVTQSSRYLVKRTGEKVFLECVQDMDHENMFWYRQDPGLGLRLIYFSYDVKMKEKGDIPEGYSVSREKKERFSLILESASTNQTSMYLCASSLGVQALSYEQYFGPGTRLTVT.